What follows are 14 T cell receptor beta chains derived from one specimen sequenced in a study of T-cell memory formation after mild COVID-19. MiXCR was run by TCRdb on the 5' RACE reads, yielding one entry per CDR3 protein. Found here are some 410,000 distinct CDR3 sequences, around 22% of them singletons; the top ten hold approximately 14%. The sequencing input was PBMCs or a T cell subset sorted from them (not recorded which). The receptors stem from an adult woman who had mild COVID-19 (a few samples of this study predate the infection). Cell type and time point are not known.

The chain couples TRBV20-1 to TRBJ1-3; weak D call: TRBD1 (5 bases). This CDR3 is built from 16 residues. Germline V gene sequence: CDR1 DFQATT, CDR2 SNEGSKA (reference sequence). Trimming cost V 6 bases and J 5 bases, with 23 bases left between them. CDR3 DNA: TGCAGTGCCCCAACCGGGACCGCGGACGAAAGAAACACCATATATTTT. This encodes CSAPTGTADERNTIYF.

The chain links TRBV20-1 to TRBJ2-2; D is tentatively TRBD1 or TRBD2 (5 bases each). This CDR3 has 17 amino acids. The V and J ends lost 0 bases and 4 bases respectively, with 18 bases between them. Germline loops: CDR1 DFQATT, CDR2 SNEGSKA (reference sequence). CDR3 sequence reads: CSARDGGRGTGTGELFF. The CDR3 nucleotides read TGCAGTGCTAGAGATGGGGGAAGGGGAACGGGCACCGGGGAGCTGTTTTTT.

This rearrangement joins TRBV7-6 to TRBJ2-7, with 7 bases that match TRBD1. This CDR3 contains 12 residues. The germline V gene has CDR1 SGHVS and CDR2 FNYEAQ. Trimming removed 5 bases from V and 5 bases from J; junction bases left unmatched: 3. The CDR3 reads CASSQQGNEQYF. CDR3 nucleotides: TGTGCCAGCAGCCAACAGGGGAACGAGCAGTACTTC. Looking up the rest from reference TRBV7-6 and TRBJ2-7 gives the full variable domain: GAGVSQSPRYKVTKRGQDVALRCDPISGHVSLYWYRQALGQGPEFLTYFNYEAQQDKSGLPNDRFSAERPEGSISTLTIQRTEQRDSAMYRCASSQQGNEQYFGPGTRLTVT.

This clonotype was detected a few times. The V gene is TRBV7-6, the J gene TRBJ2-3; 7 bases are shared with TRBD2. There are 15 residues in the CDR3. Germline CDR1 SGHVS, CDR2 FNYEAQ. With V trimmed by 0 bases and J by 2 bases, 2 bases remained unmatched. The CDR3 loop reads CASSLAGGITDTQYF. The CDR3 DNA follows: TGTGCCAGCAGCTTAGCGGGAGGGATCACAGATACGCAGTATTTT.

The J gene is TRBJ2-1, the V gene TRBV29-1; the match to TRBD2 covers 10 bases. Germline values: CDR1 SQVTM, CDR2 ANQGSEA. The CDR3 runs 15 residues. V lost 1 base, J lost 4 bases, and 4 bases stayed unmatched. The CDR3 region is CSVEGTSGNYNEQFF. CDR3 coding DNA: TGCAGCGTTGAAGGTACTAGCGGGAATTACAATGAGCAGTTCTTC.

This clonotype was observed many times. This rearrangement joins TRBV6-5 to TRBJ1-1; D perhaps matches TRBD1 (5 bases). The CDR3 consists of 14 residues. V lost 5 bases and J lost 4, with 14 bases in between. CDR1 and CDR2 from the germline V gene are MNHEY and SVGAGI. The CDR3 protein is CASSPGPQGTEAFF. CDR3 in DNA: TGTGCCAGCAGTCCCGGGCCTCAGGGCACTGAAGCTTTCTTT.

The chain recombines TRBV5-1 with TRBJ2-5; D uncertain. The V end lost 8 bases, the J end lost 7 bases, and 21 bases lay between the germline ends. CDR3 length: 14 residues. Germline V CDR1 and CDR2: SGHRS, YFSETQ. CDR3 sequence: CASKRTAASGTQYF. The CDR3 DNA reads TGCGCCAGTAAGAGGACGGCCGCGAGTGGGACCCAGTACTTC.

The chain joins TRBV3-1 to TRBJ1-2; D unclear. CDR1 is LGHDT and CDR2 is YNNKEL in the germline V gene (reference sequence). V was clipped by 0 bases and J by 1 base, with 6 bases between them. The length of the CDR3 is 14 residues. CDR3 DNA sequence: TGTGCCAGCAGCCAAGATACGGATAACTATGGCTACACCTTC. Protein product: CASSQDTDNYGYTF.

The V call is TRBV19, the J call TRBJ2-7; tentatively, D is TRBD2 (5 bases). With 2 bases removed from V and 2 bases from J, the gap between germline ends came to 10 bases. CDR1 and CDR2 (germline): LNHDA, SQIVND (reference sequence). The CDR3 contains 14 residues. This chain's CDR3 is CASSITGMTYEQYF. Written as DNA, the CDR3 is TGTGCCAGTAGTATAACGGGGATGACCTACGAGCAGTACTTC. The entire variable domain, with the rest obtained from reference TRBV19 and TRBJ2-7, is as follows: DGGITQSPKYLFRKEGQNVTLSCEQNLNHDAMYWYRQDPGQGLRLIYYSQIVNDFQKGDIAEGYSVSREKKESFPLTVTSAQKNPTAFYLCASSITGMTYEQYFGPGTRLTVT.

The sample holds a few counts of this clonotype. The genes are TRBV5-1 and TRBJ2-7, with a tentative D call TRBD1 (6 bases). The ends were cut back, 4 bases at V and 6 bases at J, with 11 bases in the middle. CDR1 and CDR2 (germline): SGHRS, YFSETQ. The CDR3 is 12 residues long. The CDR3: CASSLDRSEQYF. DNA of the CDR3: TGCGCCAGCAGCCTGGACAGAAGCGAGCAGTACTTC.

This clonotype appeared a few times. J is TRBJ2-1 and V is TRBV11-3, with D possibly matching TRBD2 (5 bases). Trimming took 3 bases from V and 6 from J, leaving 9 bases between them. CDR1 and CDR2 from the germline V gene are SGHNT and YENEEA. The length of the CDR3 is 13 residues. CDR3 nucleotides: TGTGCCAGCAGCTTCGGGAATGGCAATGAGCAGTTCTTC. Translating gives CASSFGNGNEQFF.

CDR3 nucleotide sequence: TGCAGTGCTAGAGTCTCGGCTACAGGGTCAGTCTATGGCTACACCTTC. This gives the protein CSARVSATGSVYGYTF. The chain is built from TRBV20-1 and TRBJ1-2, with D tentatively TRBD1 (6 bases). Trimming removed 1 base at V and 4 bases at J, with 19 bases between. Germline values: CDR1 DFQATT, CDR2 SNEGSKA (reference sequence). The CDR3 covers 16 residues.

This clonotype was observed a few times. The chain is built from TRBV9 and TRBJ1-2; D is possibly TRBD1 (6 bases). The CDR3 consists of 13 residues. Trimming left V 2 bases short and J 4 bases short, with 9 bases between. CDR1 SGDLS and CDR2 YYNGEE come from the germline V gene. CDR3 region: CASSVGRGYGYTF. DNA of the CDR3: TGTGCCAGCAGCGTCGGCAGGGGCTATGGCTACACCTTC. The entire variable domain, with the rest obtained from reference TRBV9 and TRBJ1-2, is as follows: DSGVTQTPKHLITATGQRVTLRCSPRSGDLSVYWYQQSLDQGLQFLIQYYNGEERAKGNILERFSAQQFPDLHSELNLSSLELGDSALYFCASSVGRGYGYTFGSGTRLTVV.

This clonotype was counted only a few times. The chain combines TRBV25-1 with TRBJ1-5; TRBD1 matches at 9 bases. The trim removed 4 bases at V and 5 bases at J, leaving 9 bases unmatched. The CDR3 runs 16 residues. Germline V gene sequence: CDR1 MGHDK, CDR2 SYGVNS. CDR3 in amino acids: CASSGGGQGNYQPQHF. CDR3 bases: TGTGCCAGCAGTGGTGGAGGACAGGGGAACTATCAGCCCCAGCATTTT.